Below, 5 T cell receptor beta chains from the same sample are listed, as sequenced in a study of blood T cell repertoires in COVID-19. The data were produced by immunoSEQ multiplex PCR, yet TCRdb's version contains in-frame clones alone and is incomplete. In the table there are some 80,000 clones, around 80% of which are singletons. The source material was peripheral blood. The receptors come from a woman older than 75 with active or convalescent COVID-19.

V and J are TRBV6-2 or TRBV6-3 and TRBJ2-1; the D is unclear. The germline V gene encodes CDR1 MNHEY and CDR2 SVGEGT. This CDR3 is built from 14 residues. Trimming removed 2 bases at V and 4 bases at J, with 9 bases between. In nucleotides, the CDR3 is TGTGCCAGCAGTTACGTTGGCAGTTACAATGAGCAGTTCTTC. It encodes CASSYVGSYNEQFF.

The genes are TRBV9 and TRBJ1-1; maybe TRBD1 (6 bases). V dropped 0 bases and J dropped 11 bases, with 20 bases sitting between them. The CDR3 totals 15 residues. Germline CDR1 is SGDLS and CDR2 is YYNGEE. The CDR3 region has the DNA TGTGCCAGCAGCGTAGATCCAGGGGTCGAACGAGAGGCTTTCTTT. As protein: CASSVDPGVEREAFF.

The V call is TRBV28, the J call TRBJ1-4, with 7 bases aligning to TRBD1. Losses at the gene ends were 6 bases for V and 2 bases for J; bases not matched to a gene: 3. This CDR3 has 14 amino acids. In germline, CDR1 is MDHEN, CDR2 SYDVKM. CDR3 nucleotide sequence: TGTGCCAGCAGGTTGACAGGGACTAATGAAAAACTGTTTTTT. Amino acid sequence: CASRLTGTNEKLFF. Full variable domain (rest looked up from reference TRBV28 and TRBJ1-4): DVKVTQSSRYLVKRTGEKVFLECVQDMDHENMFWYRQDPGLGLRLIYFSYDVKMKEKGDIPEGYSVSREKKERFSLILESASTNQTSMYLCASRLTGTNEKLFFGSGTQLSVL.

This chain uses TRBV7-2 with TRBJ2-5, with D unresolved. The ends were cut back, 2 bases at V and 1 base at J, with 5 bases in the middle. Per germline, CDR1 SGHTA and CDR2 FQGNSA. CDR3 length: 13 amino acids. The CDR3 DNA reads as TGTGCCAGCAGCTTAACGGTCCAAGAGACCCAGTACTTC. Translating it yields CASSLTVQETQYF. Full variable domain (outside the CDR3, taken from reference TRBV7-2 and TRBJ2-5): GAGVSQSPSNKVTEKGKDVELRCDPISGHTALYWYRQSLGQGLEFLIYFQGNSAPDKSGLPSDRFSAERTGGSVSTLTIQRTQQEDSAVYLCASSLTVQETQYFGPGTRLLVL.

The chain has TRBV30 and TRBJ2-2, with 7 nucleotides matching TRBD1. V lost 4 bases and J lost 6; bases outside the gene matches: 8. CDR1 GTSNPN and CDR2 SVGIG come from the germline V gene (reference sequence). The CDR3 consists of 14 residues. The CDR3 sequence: CAWNGRGPAGELFF. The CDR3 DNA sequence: TGTGCCTGGAACGGTAGGGGGCCAGCCGGGGAGCTGTTTTTT.